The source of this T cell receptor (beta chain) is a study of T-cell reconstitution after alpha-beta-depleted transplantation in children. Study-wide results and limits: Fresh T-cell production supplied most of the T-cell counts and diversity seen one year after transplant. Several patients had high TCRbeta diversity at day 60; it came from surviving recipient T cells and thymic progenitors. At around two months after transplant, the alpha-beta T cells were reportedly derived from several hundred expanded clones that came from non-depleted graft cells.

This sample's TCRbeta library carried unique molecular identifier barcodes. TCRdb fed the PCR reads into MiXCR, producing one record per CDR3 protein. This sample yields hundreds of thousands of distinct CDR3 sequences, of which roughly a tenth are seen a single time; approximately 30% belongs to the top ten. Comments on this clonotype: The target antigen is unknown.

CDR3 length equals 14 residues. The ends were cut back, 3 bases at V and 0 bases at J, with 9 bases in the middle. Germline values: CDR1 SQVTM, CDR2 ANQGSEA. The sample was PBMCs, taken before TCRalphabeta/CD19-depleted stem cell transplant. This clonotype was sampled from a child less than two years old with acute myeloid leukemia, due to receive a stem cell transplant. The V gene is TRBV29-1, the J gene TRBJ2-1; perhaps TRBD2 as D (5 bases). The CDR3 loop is CSVDEGFSYNEQFF. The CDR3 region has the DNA TGCAGCGTTGATGAGGGCTTCTCCTACAATGAGCAGTTCTTC.